This TCR beta chain was sequenced for a study of molecular identifiers for immune sequencing clone quantification. V lost 9 bases to trimming and J lost 1 base; unmatched junction nucleotides: 2. The CDR3 sequence is 15 residues long. From germline, CDR1 is ENHRY and CDR2 SYGVKD. Study-level results: Effector cells had over 99% of their molecules in clones above 20 RNA copies, while naive cells had under 1%. Shared barcodes on identical TCR molecules could underestimate the sizes of highly expanded clones.

This clonotype was counted only a few times. No antigen is known for it. The use of previously described methods and listed TCR primers produced the bulk TCR libraries. From the PCR reads, TCRdb called clonotypes with MiXCR, one entry per CDR3 protein. The sample consists of about 510,000 distinct CDR3 sequences, around 23% of them appearing once. The sequence derives from a human donor in good health. Some libraries in this study had Jurkat cell RNA spiked in. The chain joins TRBV10-3 to TRBJ2-2, with 13 bases lining up with TRBD2. What was sequenced was naive CD8+ T cells from blood, with Jurkat cell RNA spiked in. Described subset: FACS-sorted CD8+CD4-CCR7+CD45RA+ naive T cells. The CDR3 spells CAMGTSGKNTGELFF. The CDR3 region has the DNA TGTGCCATGGGGACTAGCGGGAAGAACACCGGGGAGCTGTTTTTT.